The 13 T cell receptor beta chains below all came from one sample that was sequenced in a study of PD-1 blockade in classical Hodgkin lymphoma. Profiled with immunoSEQ multiplex PCR; TCRdb holds only in-frame clones, not every one. The top ten hold 15% to 20% of the sample, which has roughly 100,000 clones, roughly nine tenths seen once. Time point in this sample: cycle 4 day 1 (C4D1), after less than seven weeks of nivolumab. The patients all showed relapse after autologous stem cell transplantation, while their brentuximab vedotin exposure varied. The material was peripheral blood mononuclear cells (PBMCs), obtained before the fourth cycle of nivolumab. These receptors were taken from a human donor with classical Hodgkin lymphoma.

The chain uses TRBV7-9 and TRBJ2-7; no clear D. Per germline, CDR1 SEHNR and CDR2 FQNEAQ (reference sequence). Trimming left V 5 bases short and J 0 bases short, with 14 bases between. The CDR3 covers 15 residues. The CDR3 DNA sequence: TGTGCCAGCAGCGTACACAGAGGTAACTCCTACGAGCAGTACTTC. Its protein product is CASSVHRGNSYEQYF.

The chain employs TRBV25-1 and TRBJ1-2; a possible D gene is TRBD1 (6 bases). The germline V gene encodes CDR1 MGHDK and CDR2 SYGVNS. CDR3 length: 16 residues. The V end was cut by 4 bases, the J end by 0 bases, with 15 bases between. CDR3 DNA sequence: TGTGCCAGCAGTGCAGAAACAGGGTTCTCTAACTATGGCTACACCTTC. It specifies CASSAETGFSNYGYTF.

The chain couples TRBV6-5 to TRBJ1-4; 9 nucleotides agree with TRBD1. V lost 2 bases, J lost 6 bases, and 4 bases stayed unmatched. CDR1 and CDR2 from the germline V gene are MNHEY and SVGAGI. The CDR3 has 15 residues. CDR3 DNA sequence: TGTGCCAGCAGTTACGGCGGGACAGGGTATGAAAAACTGTTTTTT. Protein product: CASSYGGTGYEKLFF.

The chain uses TRBV7-9 and TRBJ2-2, with D possibly TRBD2 on 5 matching bases. Per germline, CDR1 SEHNR and CDR2 FQNEAQ (reference sequence). Trimming shortened V by 6 bases and J by 1 base, and 6 bases separated the two germline ends. The CDR3 runs to 13 residues. Written as DNA, the CDR3 is TGTGCCAGCAGGGACTTGAACACCGGGGAGCTGTTTTTT. Protein product: CASRDLNTGELFF.

This sequence joins TRBV5-1 and TRBJ2-2; maybe TRBD1 (5 bases). The CDR3 is made up of 15 amino acids. CDR1 and CDR2 from the germline V gene are SGHRS and YFSETQ. Trimming removed 4 bases at V and 3 bases at J, with 13 bases between. CDR3 nucleotide sequence: TGCGCCAGCAGCCCGAGGACAACCCACACCGGGGAGCTGTTTTTT. It encodes CASSPRTTHTGELFF.

This chain uses TRBV28 with TRBJ1-2, with 12 bases fitting TRBD1. Germline values: CDR1 MDHEN, CDR2 SYDVKM. There are 16 residues in the CDR3. The trim removed 4 bases at V and 4 bases at J, leaving 7 bases unmatched. The CDR3 region is CASSSGTGGSVYGYTF. DNA of the CDR3: TGTGCCAGCAGTTCCGGGACAGGGGGCTCGGTCTATGGCTACACCTTC.

The chain combines TRBV19 with TRBJ2-6, with D perhaps given as TRBD1 or TRBD2 (5 bases each). The CDR3 contains 16 residues. Trimming cost V 9 bases and J 0 bases, with 15 bases left between them. CDR1 is LNHDA, CDR2 SQIVND, per germline (reference sequence). CDR3: CASCRDASSGANVLTF. CDR3 DNA sequence: TGTGCCAGCTGTCGGGACGCAAGCTCTGGGGCCAACGTCCTGACTTTC.

J is TRBJ1-5 and V is TRBV6-6; a possible D gene is TRBD1 (6 bases). The CDR3 spans 15 residues. The germline CDR1 and CDR2 sequences are MNHNY and SVGAGI (reference sequence). V was pared by 2 bases and J by 4 bases, with 12 bases between. DNA for the CDR3: TGTGCCAGCAGTTACCAACAGGGAGGGAATCAGCCCCAGCATTTT. Translating it yields CASSYQQGGNQPQHF.

The chain links TRBV11-3 to TRBJ2-1, with a weak D call TRBD1 (6 bases). Trimming removed 3 bases at V and 5 bases at J, with 14 bases between. Germline V gene sequence: CDR1 SGHNT, CDR2 YENEEA. The CDR3 extends over 15 amino acids. DNA of the CDR3: TGTGCCAGCAGCTTCGGCAGGGGTGGGGACAATGAGCAGTTCTTC. Encoded protein: CASSFGRGGDNEQFF.

The rearrangement links TRBV9 to TRBJ1-1; TRBD1 might be the D (6 bases). Trimming removed 3 bases at V and 3 bases at J, with 15 bases between. CDR1 SGDLS and CDR2 YYNGEE come from the germline V gene. This CDR3 has 15 amino acids. CDR3 sequence (DNA): TGTGCCAGCAGCGGCCACAGGGTCGGTGACACTGAAGCTTTCTTT. This encodes CASSGHRVGDTEAFF.

The rearrangement joins TRBV28 to TRBJ1-4, with 7 positions matching TRBD1. Per germline, CDR1 MDHEN and CDR2 SYDVKM. The CDR3 is 18 amino acids. The J segment lost 0 bases and the V segment lost 4 bases, leaving 11 bases of the junction unmatched. The CDR3 sequence: CASSSLQGRAATNEKLFF. CDR3 DNA: TGTGCCAGCAGTTCCCTACAGGGGAGGGCCGCAACTAATGAAAAACTGTTTTTT.

V is TRBV20-1 and J is TRBJ2-7; D uncertain. Trimming cost V 5 bases and J 4 bases, with 6 bases left between them. The CDR3 spans 10 residues. The V gene's germline CDR1 is DFQATT and CDR2 SNEGSKA (reference sequence). The CDR3 sequence: CSAVLYEQYF. Here the CDR3 DNA reads TGCAGTGCTGTATTATACGAGCAGTACTTC.

The rearrangement joins TRBV19 to TRBJ2-1; 7 bases line up with TRBD2. This CDR3 contains 16 residues. The V and J ends lost 2 bases and 2 bases, in that order; junction bases with no gene match: 6. The germline CDR1 and CDR2 sequences are LNHDA and SQIVND (reference sequence). The CDR3 coding sequence is TGTGCCAGTAGTATACGAGCGGGGACCACCTACAATGAGCAGTTCTTC. It is translated as CASSIRAGTTYNEQFF.